Following are 28 T cell receptor beta chains from one sample sequenced in a study of blood T cell repertoires in COVID-19. The method was immunoSEQ multiplex PCR; TCRdb's version includes in-frame clones alone and lacks a portion of them. The table includes hundreds of thousands of clones, roughly 80% detected once. The sequenced sample consisted of peripheral blood. These receptors originate from an elderly woman with acute or convalescent COVID-19.

The chain couples TRBV9 to TRBJ2-1, with TRBD2 matching over 8 bases. This CDR3 spans 14 amino acids. The ends lost 4 bases at V and 9 bases at J; junction bases unmatched: 9. Germline V gene lookup returns CDR1 SGDLS and CDR2 YYNGEE. The CDR3 loop reads CASSNRGGPGEQFF. CDR3 sequence (DNA): TGTGCCAGCAGCAACCGCGGGGGGCCTGGTGAGCAGTTCTTC.

The chain recombines TRBV15 with TRBJ2-1; D unresolved. The CDR3 runs 13 residues. V shed 3 bases and J shed 10 bases, with 13 bases lying between them. CDR1 and CDR2 from the germline V gene are LNHNV and YYDKDF (reference sequence). In nucleotides, the CDR3 is TGTGCCACCAGCAGGGGTAGCTTGAACGAGCAGTTCTTC. It is translated as CATSRGSLNEQFF.

This chain uses TRBV5-6 with TRBJ2-1; TRBD2 matches at 9 bases. From germline, CDR1 is SGHDT and CDR2 YYEEEE. J lost 8 bases, V lost 0 bases, and 9 bases had no gene match. The CDR3 length is 16 residues. The CDR3 nucleotides read TGTGCCAGCAGCTTGGCCGTGGCGGGGGGGCGCGATGAGCAGTTCTTC. Translating gives CASSLAVAGGRDEQFF.

The rearrangement links TRBV6-5 to TRBJ1-4, with a tentative D call TRBD1 (5 bases). Germline values: CDR1 MNHEY, CDR2 SVGAGI. CDR3 length: 15 amino acids. V shed 5 bases and J shed 8 bases, with 18 bases lying between them. The CDR3 DNA reads as TGTGCCAGCAGTACCTACCAGGGCTTAGAAGAAAAACTGTTTTTT. It encodes CASSTYQGLEEKLFF.

The CDR3 reads CASSSSPGQGFREQFF. The CDR3 DNA reads TGTGCCAGCAGCTCATCACCGGGACAGGGATTTCGTGAGCAGTTCTTC. The chain employs TRBV7-2 and TRBJ2-1; 9 bases are shared with TRBD1. The ends lost 4 bases at V and 9 bases at J; junction bases unmatched: 13. The germline gives CDR1 SGHTA, CDR2 FQGNSA. The CDR3 runs 16 residues.

The chain carries TRBV11-3 and TRBJ1-1, with 7 bases fitting TRBD1. The CDR3 length is 15 residues. Trimming cost V 6 bases and J 2 bases; bases outside gene matches: 9. CDR1 and CDR2 from the germline V gene are SGHNT and YENEEA. The CDR3 loop reads CASRAYRGPNTEAFF. In DNA form, the CDR3 reads TGTGCCAGCAGAGCGTACAGGGGACCCAACACTGAAGCTTTCTTT.

The chain joins TRBV20-1 to TRBJ2-1; D uncertain. Germline V gene data show CDR1 as DFQATT and CDR2 as SNEGSKA (reference sequence). The CDR3 is 9 residues long. The CDR3 bases are TGCGGCAGAGGTAGTGAGCAGTTCTTC. Protein sequence: CGRGSEQFF.

This rearrangement joins TRBV2 to TRBJ2-4; TRBD1 matches at 10 bases. Germline assignment: CDR1 SNHLY and CDR2 FYNNEI. This CDR3 comprises 15 residues. Trimming removed 6 bases from V and 5 bases from J; junction bases left unmatched: 7. The DNA of the CDR3 is TGTGCCAGCAGCCGACTCGGGACAGGGGAAAACATTCAGTACTTC. This translates into CASSRLGTGENIQYF.

This clone was counted ten times or more. The chain links TRBV5-1 to TRBJ2-6; 7 positions match TRBD1. The V gene's germline CDR1 is SGHRS and CDR2 YFSETQ. CDR3 size: 17 residues. Germline trimming cut 0 bases from V and 1 base from J; bases unmatched to any gene: 4. CDR3 bases: TGCGCCAGCAGCTTGGGGGCGACAGGGTCTGGGGCCAACGTCCTGACTTTC. Amino acids: CASSLGATGSGANVLTF. The full variable domain, completed using reference TRBV5-1 and TRBJ2-6, is KAGVTQTPRYLIKTRGQQVTLSCSPISGHRSVSWYQQTPGQGLQFLFEYFSETQRNKGNFPGRFSGRQFSNSRSEMNVSTLELGDSALYLCASSLGATGSGANVLTFGAGSRLTVL.

The DNA for the CDR3 is TGCGCCAGCAGCGCGGGACAGGGGGCTCACAATGAGCAGTTCTTC. This encodes CASSAGQGAHNEQFF. The chain couples TRBV5-1 to TRBJ2-1, with 12 bases lining up with TRBD1. Losses at the gene ends were 4 bases for V and 5 bases for J; bases not matched to a gene: 4. The CDR3 is made up of 15 amino acids. The germline gives CDR1 SGHRS, CDR2 YFSETQ.

The DNA for the CDR3 is TGTGCTAGTAGCCCGACAGGTAGTCATGGCTACACCTTC. Its protein is CASSPTGSHGYTF. The J gene is TRBJ1-2, the V gene TRBV12-5, with a weak D call TRBD1 (6 bases). This CDR3 is built from 13 residues. Germline CDR1 is LGHNT and CDR2 is FRNRAP. Trimming stripped 8 bases from V and 6 bases from J, with 16 bases between.

V and J are TRBV19 and TRBJ1-1; possible D gene TRBD1, 5 bases. The CDR3 length is 15 residues. Per germline, CDR1 LNHDA and CDR2 SQIVND (reference sequence). V shed 7 bases and J shed 1 base, with 16 bases lying between them. The CDR3 sequence is CASTPDLGGNTEAFF. In DNA, the CDR3 is TGTGCCAGTACCCCGGACCTCGGGGGGAACACTGAAGCTTTCTTT.

The CDR3 reads CASSQAQEGRKLFF. The CDR3 nucleotides read TGTGCCAGCAGCCAAGCACAGGAGGGTCGAAAACTGTTTTTT. The chain links TRBV14 to TRBJ1-4; D may be TRBD1 (5 bases). Deletions cut 1 base from V and 10 bases from J, with 13 bases between. This CDR3 contains 14 residues. Germline CDR1 reads SGHDN; CDR2 reads FVKESK.

The V and J genes are TRBV28 and TRBJ1-2; D gene uncertain. The length of the CDR3 is 12 residues. V shed 4 bases and J shed 8 bases, with 11 bases lying between them. Per the germline V gene, CDR1 is MDHEN and CDR2 is SYDVKM. CDR3 protein: CASSSNLEGYTF. CDR3 DNA sequence: TGTGCCAGCAGTTCAAATCTTGAGGGCTACACCTTC.

This chain connects TRBV15 to TRBJ2-7; 7 nucleotides match TRBD1. The CDR3 runs to 15 residues. The V gene end was trimmed by 1 base and the J gene end by 5 bases; junction bases not matched to a gene: 8. Germline lookup yields CDR1 LNHNV and CDR2 YYDKDF (reference sequence). CDR3 nucleotides: TGTGCCACCAGCAGAGGAGAGGGGGCTAGTAACGAGCAGTACTTC. Amino acids: CATSRGEGASNEQYF.

This CDR3 reads CASSSPGHPSTDTQYF. In DNA, the CDR3 is TGTGCCAGTAGTTCGCCGGGACATCCCAGCACAGATACGCAGTATTTT. The chain joins TRBV19 to TRBJ2-3; a possible D gene is TRBD1 (6 bases). CDR1 and CDR2 from the germline V gene are LNHDA and SQIVND (reference sequence). The CDR3 runs to 16 residues. Deletions cut 5 bases from V and 0 bases from J, with 15 bases between.

The J gene is TRBJ2-2, the V gene TRBV5-8; D may be TRBD1 (6 bases). Trimming pared 3 bases from V and 1 base from J, leaving 16 bases between. CDR3 length: 17 residues. Germline lookup yields CDR1 SGHTS and CDR2 YDEGEE. The CDR3 DNA reads TGTGCCAGCAGCTCTTCCCACGTCAGGGGGAACACCGGGGAGCTGTTTTTT. It yields the protein CASSSSHVRGNTGELFF.

The rearrangement joins TRBV18 to TRBJ2-2, with D possibly TRBD2 on 5 matching bases. Per germline, CDR1 KGHSH and CDR2 LQKENI. Trimming removed 8 bases at V and 2 bases at J, with 12 bases between. This CDR3 contains 14 residues. CDR3 region: CASGMSGNTGELFF. CDR3 coding DNA: TGTGCCAGCGGCATGAGCGGAAACACCGGGGAGCTGTTTTTT.

The V and J genes are TRBV18 and TRBJ2-7, with 7 bases that match TRBD1. The CDR3 consists of 13 residues. Trimming at V came to 3 bases and at J to 6 bases, leaving 5 bases not matched to a gene. Germline CDR1 and CDR2: KGHSH and LQKENI. CDR3 amino acids: CASSPDRDGEQYF. As DNA, the CDR3 is TGTGCCAGCTCACCCGACAGGGACGGCGAGCAGTACTTC.

This clone has more than one count but fewer than ten. The genes are TRBV27 and TRBJ1-6; D might be TRBD1 (6 bases). CDR3 length equals 17 residues. V gave up 6 bases and J gave up 4 bases, with 19 bases separating them. Germline loops: CDR1 MNHEY, CDR2 SMNVEV (reference sequence). Written as DNA, the CDR3 is TGTGCCAGCAGCTCTCCGGGGGGGCGCGGGTATAATTCACCCCTCCACTTT. Translating it yields CASSSPGGRGYNSPLHF.

The chain is built from TRBV11-3 and TRBJ2-3; the D gene is possibly TRBD2 (6 bases). This CDR3 spans 12 amino acids. The germline CDR1 and CDR2 sequences are SGHNT and YENEEA. Between the trimmed V and J ends, which lost 5 bases and 7 bases, there was a span of 10 bases. CDR3 sequence: CASSISGHTQYF. CDR3 in DNA: TGTGCCAGCAGCATTAGCGGCCATACGCAGTATTTT.

This clone was found once. This sequence joins TRBV12-3 or TRBV12-4 and TRBJ1-5; TRBD1 matches 8 bases. The length of the CDR3 is 12 residues. The CDR3 nucleotides read TGTGGAAGCAGGGGGCAGGGTCAGCCCCAGCATTTT. Protein sequence: CGSRGQGQPQHF.

The V gene is TRBV5-1, the J gene TRBJ1-1; 9 bases align to TRBD1. The CDR3 has 16 residues. Germline trimming cut 2 bases from V and 5 bases from J; bases unmatched to any gene: 10. The germline V gene encodes CDR1 SGHRS and CDR2 YFSETQ. The chain's CDR3 is CASSLIQGARDTEAFF. The CDR3 nucleotides read TGCGCCAGCAGCTTAATACAGGGGGCGCGGGATACTGAAGCTTTCTTT. Using reference TRBV5-1 and TRBJ1-1 for the parts outside the CDR3, the full variable domain is KAGVTQTPRYLIKTRGQQVTLSCSPISGHRSVSWYQQTPGQGLQFLFEYFSETQRNKGNFPGRFSGRQFSNSRSEMNVSTLELGDSALYLCASSLIQGARDTEAFFGQGTRLTVV.

The J gene is TRBJ1-5, the V gene TRBV3-1 (or the pseudogene TRBV3-2); 7 bases line up with TRBD1. This CDR3 comprises 16 residues. CDR1 LGHDT and CDR2 YNNKEL come from the germline V gene (reference sequence). V shed 3 bases and J 2 bases; nucleotides not matched to a gene: 7. The CDR3 loop reads CASSQDHRGGNQPQHF. The DNA of the CDR3 is TGTGCCAGCAGCCAGGATCACAGGGGAGGCAATCAGCCCCAGCATTTT.

V is TRBV28 and J is TRBJ1-1; D call uncertain. CDR1 and CDR2 from the germline V gene are MDHEN and SYDVKM. The length of the CDR3 is 16 residues. V lost 8 bases and J lost 4, with 23 bases in between. The CDR3 protein is CASAEHGLKTGTEAFF. Written as DNA, the CDR3 is TGTGCCAGCGCCGAACATGGGTTGAAGACTGGCACTGAAGCTTTCTTT.

This sequence joins TRBV7-9 and TRBJ1-4; no clear D gene. The length of the CDR3 is 19 residues. In germline, CDR1 is SEHNR, CDR2 FQNEAQ (reference sequence). Trimming shortened V by 1 base and J by 0 bases, and 18 bases separated the two germline ends. CDR3 amino acids: CASSLEGVGRWATNEKLFF. DNA of the CDR3: TGTGCCAGCAGCTTAGAAGGTGTTGGGCGTTGGGCAACTAATGAAAAACTGTTTTTT.

The V and J genes are TRBV5-4 and TRBJ1-4; D ambiguous. The CDR3 extends over 12 amino acids. Germline CDR1 SGHNT, CDR2 YYREEE (reference sequence). Here the CDR3 reads CAAGKYNEKLFF. CDR3 sequence (DNA): TGTGCTGCGGGAAAGTATAATGAAAAACTGTTTTTT.

This chain joins TRBV11-1 and TRBJ1-2; 8 bases match TRBD1. This CDR3 region has 15 residues. The J segment lost 4 bases and the V segment lost 5 bases, leaving 9 bases of the junction unmatched. Germline loops: CDR1 SGHAT, CDR2 FQDESV (reference sequence). The CDR3 DNA follows: TGTGCCAGCAGCCCAGAGGACAGGGCAGTCTATGGCTACACCTTC. Encoded protein: CASSPEDRAVYGYTF. The full variable domain, rest sourced from reference TRBV11-1 and TRBJ1-2, is EAEVAQSPRYKITEKSQAVAFWCDPISGHATLYWYRQILGQGPELLVQFQDESVVDDSQLPKDRFSAERLKGVDSTLKIQPAELGDSAMYLCASSPEDRAVYGYTFGSGTRLTVV.